The sequence of this T cell receptor (beta chain) was determined in a study of T cells in Graves' hyperthyroidism and ophthalmopathy. This clonotype has just a few counts. Per the germline V gene, CDR1 is LGHDT and CDR2 is YNNKEL (reference sequence). V was clipped by 6 bases and J by 3 bases, with 15 bases between them. The length of the CDR3 is 15 residues. RNA transcripts were the template for amplifying TCR beta CDR3 regions. With the HTBI primer set, the TCR CDR3 went through a first round of RT-PCR. MiXCR, applied by TCRdb to the multiplex PCR reads, yields one record per CDR3 protein. The table lists 450,000 to 700,000 distinct CDR3 sequences, roughly 46% of them singletons.

Input material: peripheral blood or thyroid tissue (not recorded which). This chain uses TRBV3-1 with TRBJ1-3, with D perhaps TRBD1 (6 bases). The source of this sequence is an adult woman with Graves' disease, either hyperthyroidism or ophthalmopathy (not recorded which). The CDR3 DNA follows: TGTGCCAGCAGTCCACAGGGTAGAGGTGGAAACACCATATATTTT. It yields the protein CASSPQGRGGNTIYF.